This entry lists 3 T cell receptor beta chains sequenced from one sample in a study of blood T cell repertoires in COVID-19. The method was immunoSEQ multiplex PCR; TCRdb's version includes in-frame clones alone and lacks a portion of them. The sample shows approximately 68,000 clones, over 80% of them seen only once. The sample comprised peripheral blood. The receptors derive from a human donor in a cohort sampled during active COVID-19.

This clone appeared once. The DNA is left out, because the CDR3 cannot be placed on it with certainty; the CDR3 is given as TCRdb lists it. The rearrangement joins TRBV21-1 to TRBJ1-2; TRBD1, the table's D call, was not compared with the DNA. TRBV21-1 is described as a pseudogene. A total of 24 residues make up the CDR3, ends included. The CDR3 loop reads CAIPPGQGTCNIVGTGNSNYGYTF.

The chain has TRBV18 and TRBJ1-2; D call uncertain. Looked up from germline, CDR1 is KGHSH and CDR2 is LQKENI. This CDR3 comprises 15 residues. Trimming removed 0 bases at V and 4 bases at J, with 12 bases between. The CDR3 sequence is CASSPPTSRFYGYTF. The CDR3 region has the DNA TGTGCCAGCTCACCACCAACGAGCCGATTCTATGGCTACACCTTC.

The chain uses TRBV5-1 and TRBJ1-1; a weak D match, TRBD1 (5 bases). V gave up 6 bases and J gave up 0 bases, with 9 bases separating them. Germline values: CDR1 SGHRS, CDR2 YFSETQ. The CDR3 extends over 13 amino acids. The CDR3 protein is CASTGELNTEAFF. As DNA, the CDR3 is TGCGCCAGCACGGGGGAGTTGAACACTGAAGCTTTCTTT.